The 23 T cell receptor beta chains listed next were all sequenced from one sample in a study of blood T cell repertoires in COVID-19. TCRdb's copy holds only in-frame clones and misses some; the assay was immunoSEQ multiplex PCR. The repertoire has about 140,000 clones, around 72% of them found once; the top ten carry less than 2.5%. Sequencing was done on a sample of peripheral blood. The receptors were sampled from a woman aged 55-70 years with acute or convalescent COVID-19.

The genes are TRBV5-1 and TRBJ2-1; 8 nucleotides match TRBD2. The germline CDR1 and CDR2 sequences are SGHRS and YFSETQ. CDR3 length: 17 amino acids. After removal of 6 bases from V and 8 bases from J, the junction contained 19 bases not matched to a gene. CDR3 protein: CASNGLSIREGRDEQFF. Here the CDR3 DNA reads TGCGCCAGCAACGGCCTAAGCATCCGGGAGGGCCGGGATGAGCAGTTCTTC.

This rearrangement joins TRBV6-5 to TRBJ2-6; TRBD1 matches 7 bases. The CDR3 spans 12 residues. J was trimmed by 12 bases and V by 7 bases; bases with no gene match: 6. CDR1 is MNHEY, CDR2 SVGAGI, per germline. Here the CDR3 reads CASMRQGGVLTF. In DNA form, the CDR3 reads TGTGCCAGCATGCGACAGGGTGGCGTCCTGACTTTC.

This sequence joins TRBV28 and TRBJ2-1; 12 nucleotides agree with TRBD2. The CDR3 length is 15 residues. Trimming cost V 8 bases and J 4 bases; bases outside gene matches: 6. CDR1 MDHEN and CDR2 SYDVKM come from the germline V gene. CDR3 residues: CASGELAGGYNEQFF. CDR3 nucleotide sequence: TGTGCCAGCGGCGAACTAGCGGGAGGTTACAATGAGCAGTTCTTC.

The J gene is TRBJ2-1, the V gene TRBV6-5; 7 positions match TRBD2. This CDR3 contains 13 residues. Germline loops: CDR1 MNHEY, CDR2 SVGAGI. With V trimmed by 11 bases and J by 4 bases, 8 bases remained unmatched. Here the CDR3 reads CALGLAEYNEQFF. DNA for the CDR3: TGTGCCTTGGGGCTAGCGGAATACAATGAGCAGTTCTTC.

V gene TRBV5-1 combines with J gene TRBJ1-2; 10 nucleotides agree with TRBD1. CDR3 length: 17 residues. Trimming took 4 bases from V and 5 from J; bases not matched to a gene: 14. Germline assignment: CDR1 SGHRS and CDR2 YFSETQ. CDR3 sequence (DNA): TGCGCCAGCAGCACCAACCCGACAGGGGGCAGAATTTATGGCTACACCTTC. Its translation is CASSTNPTGGRIYGYTF.

This chain uses TRBV7-9 with TRBJ1-2; maybe TRBD1 (6 bases). V was clipped by 4 bases and J by 3 bases, with 15 bases between them. Germline lookup yields CDR1 SEHNR and CDR2 FQNEAQ (reference sequence). CDR3 size: 15 residues. The CDR3 protein is CASSSDRPEDYGYTF. Written as DNA, the CDR3 is TGTGCCAGCAGCTCGGACAGACCAGAGGACTATGGCTACACCTTC.

This chain joins TRBV3-1 (or the pseudogene TRBV3-2) and TRBJ2-7; perhaps TRBD2 as D (5 bases). Per germline, CDR1 LGHDT and CDR2 YNNKEL (reference sequence). The CDR3 contains 16 residues. The V and J ends lost 1 base and 0 bases respectively, with 13 bases between them. The CDR3 loop is CASSQGSGISSYEQYF. The CDR3 DNA follows: TGTGCCAGCAGCCAAGGGTCCGGGATAAGCTCCTACGAGCAGTACTTC.

The chain uses TRBV15 and TRBJ2-7, with 13 bases identical to TRBD2. CDR1 is LNHNV, CDR2 YYDKDF, per germline (reference sequence). V shed 6 bases and J 2 bases; nucleotides not matched to a gene: 1. This CDR3 is 14 amino acids long. This CDR3 reads CATRGTSGTYEQYF. CDR3 in DNA: TGTGCCACCAGAGGGACTAGCGGGACCTACGAGCAGTACTTC.

V usage is TRBV18 and J usage is TRBJ1-5; D may be TRBD1 (5 bases). This CDR3 is 15 amino acids long. Germline-derived CDR1 and CDR2 are KGHSH and LQKENI. The V end lost 2 bases, the J end lost 10 bases, and 18 bases lay between the germline ends. As DNA, the CDR3 is TGTGCCAGCTCACCAGGTGTCAGGGCTTTTGAACCCCAGCATTTT. Translation gives CASSPGVRAFEPQHF.

The rearrangement links TRBV5-4 to TRBJ2-4; TRBD2 agrees at 10 bases. The CDR3 loop spans 15 amino acids. The V segment lost 6 bases and the J segment 7 bases; nucleotides outside the gene matches: 10. CDR1 and CDR2 from the germline V gene are SGHNT and YYREEE (reference sequence). CDR3 in DNA: TGTGCCAGCACCCTGGGGGGAGCGGGAGGGAACATTCAGTACTTC. This sequence encodes CASTLGGAGGNIQYF.

The V call is TRBV28, the J call TRBJ1-6, with D maybe TRBD1 (6 bases). Between the trimmed V and J ends, which lost 3 bases and 10 bases, there was a span of 16 bases. CDR1 MDHEN and CDR2 SYDVKM come from the germline V gene. This CDR3 is 15 amino acids long. In DNA, the CDR3 is TGTGCCAGCAGTTTTGTCAGGGGCGCCGGCTCACCCCTCCACTTT. Translating it yields CASSFVRGAGSPLHF.

In its sample, this clone was seen a few times. The V call is TRBV30, the J call TRBJ2-2, with 8 bases aligning to TRBD1. The trim removed 0 bases at V and 4 bases at J, leaving 4 bases unmatched. This CDR3 has 15 amino acids. Germline V lookup: CDR1 GTSNPN, CDR2 SVGIG (reference sequence). The CDR3 DNA reads as TGTGCCTGGAGTGTTAGACAGGGGCTCACCGGGGAGCTGTTTTTT. Translation: CAWSVRQGLTGELFF.

The V and J genes are TRBV9 and TRBJ2-7, with 9 bases lining up with TRBD1. CDR3 size: 15 residues. Germline assignment: CDR1 SGDLS and CDR2 YYNGEE. V shed 0 bases and J 5 bases; nucleotides not matched to a gene: 6. This chain's CDR3 is CASSVVTGGRDEQYF. CDR3 coding DNA: TGTGCCAGCAGCGTAGTAACAGGGGGCAGGGACGAGCAGTACTTC.

The V and J genes are TRBV19 and TRBJ2-7; D is unclear. This CDR3 has 13 amino acids. V was pared by 1 base and J by 3 bases, with 7 bases between. Germline V gene data show CDR1 as LNHDA and CDR2 as SQIVND (reference sequence). The DNA for the CDR3 is TGTGCCAGTAGTATAGCTGTCAGCTACGAGCAGTACTTC. Its translation: CASSIAVSYEQYF.

The chain carries TRBV27 and TRBJ1-5; 7 positions agree with TRBD1. CDR3 size: 14 residues. Germline values: CDR1 MNHEY, CDR2 SMNVEV (reference sequence). The J segment lost 5 bases and the V segment lost 2 bases, leaving 3 bases of the junction unmatched. CDR3 nucleotides: TGTGCCAGCAGTTTACGTACAGGGGATCAGCCCCAGCATTTT. Protein product: CASSLRTGDQPQHF.

This clone was seen a few times. The genes are TRBV15 and TRBJ1-5; 8 bases are a match to TRBD1. V shed 2 bases, J shed 4 bases, and the junction held 4 bases outside the gene matches. The CDR3 loop spans 15 amino acids. Germline V gene sequence: CDR1 LNHNV, CDR2 YYDKDF (reference sequence). The CDR3 loop is CATSRTGGRNQPQHF. The DNA for the CDR3 is TGTGCCACCAGCAGAACAGGGGGACGGAATCAGCCCCAGCATTTT.

The sample holds a few counts of this clone. This chain links TRBV19 with TRBJ2-1, with a tentative D call TRBD1 (6 bases). This CDR3 region has 14 residues. Trimming removed 4 bases from V and 1 base from J, with 8 bases in between. CDR1 LNHDA and CDR2 SQIVND come from the germline V gene (reference sequence). This chain's CDR3 is CASSTRGSYNEQFF. DNA for the CDR3: TGTGCCAGTAGTACTAGGGGGTCCTACAATGAGCAGTTCTTC.

The chain is built from TRBV5-6 and TRBJ1-2, with a weak D call TRBD1 (6 bases). There are 11 residues in the CDR3. V was pared by 4 bases and J by 10 bases, with 11 bases between. Looked up from germline, CDR1 is SGHDT and CDR2 is YYEEEE. The CDR3 region has the DNA TGTGCCAGCAGCGTCGCAGGGGACTACACCTTC. The encoded protein is CASSVAGDYTF.

The rearrangement joins TRBV9 to TRBJ2-1, with 16 bases lining up with TRBD2. CDR3 length: 18 amino acids. J was trimmed by 5 bases and V by 3 bases; bases with no gene match: 8. Germline-derived CDR1 and CDR2 are SGDLS and YYNGEE. Here the CDR3 DNA reads TGTGCCAGCAGCGGGGGACTAGCGGGAGGGCCGAGAAACAATGAGCAGTTCTTC. The encoded protein is CASSGGLAGGPRNNEQFF.

This clone has only one observation. This chain joins TRBV2 and TRBJ2-7; a weak D match, TRBD1 (5 bases). Germline CDR1 SNHLY, CDR2 FYNNEI. V lost 3 bases and J 0 bases, leaving 6 bases between the germline ends. This CDR3 region has 13 residues. The CDR3 DNA reads TGTGCCAGCAGTGACAGGGTCTCCTACGAGCAGTACTTC. Translation gives CASSDRVSYEQYF.

V usage is TRBV5-4 and J usage is TRBJ2-7, with 10 positions matching TRBD1. Trimming cost V 3 bases and J 3 bases; bases outside gene matches: 6. Germline assignment: CDR1 SGHNT and CDR2 YYREEE (reference sequence). The CDR3 runs to 15 residues. The CDR3 DNA sequence: TGTGCCAGCAGCTCGGGACAGGGGTTCCTCTACGAGCAGTACTTC. The encoded protein is CASSSGQGFLYEQYF.

The CDR3 coding sequence is TGTGCCAGCAGCTTAGACCCAACAGGGGTCCGGGGCCAGCCCCAGCATTTT. Amino acid sequence: CASSLDPTGVRGQPQHF. The rearrangement links TRBV7-8 to TRBJ1-5; 7 positions match TRBD1. The CDR3 is made up of 17 amino acids. J lost 7 bases, V lost 1 base, and 13 bases had no gene match. Per the germline V gene, CDR1 is SGHVS and CDR2 is FQNEAQ.

The chain is built from TRBV7-8 and TRBJ2-2, with D unclear. Germline values: CDR1 SGHVS, CDR2 FQNEAQ. V dropped 5 bases and J dropped 2 bases, with 9 bases sitting between them. This CDR3 is 14 amino acids long. CDR3 sequence: CASSLDSNTGELFF. As DNA, the CDR3 is TGTGCCAGCAGCCTAGACTCAAACACCGGGGAGCTGTTTTTT.